Each of the 7 T cell receptor beta chains below was sequenced from the same sample in a study of cytomegalovirus exposure and HLA in healthy donors (dated by TCRdb to the late 2010s). Preparation of the library involved the immunoSEQ multiplex PCR assay. A mixture of 60 forward primers for TCR Vbeta segments and 13 reverse primers for TCR Jbeta segments was used in the multiplex PCR. TCRdb took over this immuneACCESS table, retaining in-frame rearrangements with V and J assigned. Such tables are incomplete; in checked studies, under half of the missing clones stem from an unresolved V gene, and the remainder is unexplained. The sample table contains approximately 90,000 clones; only one count was recorded for over 70% of them. The leading ten clones occupy roughly 4.5% of the sample. Sequenced: PBMCs. All receptors come from a woman in her thirties or forties in good health and CMV-seronegative.

V gene TRBV6-1 combines with J gene TRBJ1-5, with 8 bases identical to TRBD1. J lost 5 bases, V lost 6 bases, and 6 bases had no gene match. Germline CDR1 reads MNHNS; CDR2 reads SASEGT. This CDR3 has 14 amino acids. CDR3 sequence: CASRGTGGDQPQHF. The CDR3 coding sequence is TGTGCCAGCAGGGGTACAGGGGGAGATCAGCCCCAGCATTTT.

The chain is built from TRBV30 and TRBJ1-1; unclear D gene. Germline CDR1 is GTSNPN and CDR2 is SVGIG (reference sequence). Trimming took 0 bases from V and 6 from J, leaving 11 bases between them. This CDR3 region has 13 residues. CDR3 protein: CAWSVRGRAEAFF. In DNA, the CDR3 is TGTGCCTGGAGTGTACGGGGAAGGGCTGAAGCTTTCTTT.

The chain has TRBV14 and TRBJ1-2; weak D call: TRBD1 (5 bases). The CDR3 is made up of 15 amino acids. V was trimmed by 6 bases and J by 6 bases, leaving 20 bases between them. CDR1 is SGHDN and CDR2 is FVKESK in the germline V gene. In nucleotides, the CDR3 is TGTGCCAGCAGTCAAAGCCGGGGGGTGGCCCATGGCTACACCTTC. Translation: CASSQSRGVAHGYTF. The whole variable domain, remainder taken from reference TRBV14 and TRBJ1-2, is EAGVTQFPSHSVIEKGQTVTLRCDPISGHDNLYWYRRVMGKEIKFLLHFVKESKQDESGMPNNRFLAERTGGTYSTLKVQPAELEDSGVYFCASSQSRGVAHGYTFGSGTRLTVV.

This clone was recorded a few times. V usage is TRBV30 and J usage is TRBJ1-1; 8 positions agree with TRBD1. Germline V CDR1 and CDR2: GTSNPN, SVGIG (reference sequence). The J segment lost 0 bases and the V segment lost 5 bases, leaving 5 bases of the junction unmatched. The CDR3 extends over 14 amino acids. The CDR3 spells CAWARQGMNTEAFF. The CDR3 coding sequence is TGTGCCTGGGCACGACAGGGGATGAACACTGAAGCTTTCTTT.

This clone was detected only once. The chain has TRBV7-2 and TRBJ2-1, with D possibly TRBD1 on 5 matching bases. Germline V gene sequence: CDR1 SGHTA, CDR2 FQGNSA. CDR3 length: 16 residues. Trimming took off 1 base at V and 8 bases at J, with 18 bases between the two ends. The CDR3 region is CASSLEVGRVWDEQFF. CDR3 DNA: TGTGCCAGCAGCTTAGAGGTAGGCAGGGTGTGGGATGAGCAGTTCTTC.

The gene calls are TRBV4-1 and TRBJ2-5; D perhaps matches TRBD2 (6 bases). Germline loops: CDR1 MGHRA, CDR2 YSYEKL. Trimming left V 0 bases short and J 2 bases short, with 10 bases between. The CDR3 extends over 15 amino acids. CDR3 sequence: CASSQESRGQETQYF. DNA of the CDR3: TGCGCCAGCAGCCAAGAATCGCGGGGACAAGAGACCCAGTACTTC.

V usage is TRBV29-1 and J usage is TRBJ1-2, with TRBD1 identical over 8 bases. The V gene's germline CDR1 is SQVTM and CDR2 ANQGSEA. This CDR3 is 15 amino acids long. V lost 1 base, J lost 7 bases, and 11 bases stayed unmatched. CDR3 coding DNA: TGCAGCGTTGAAGGCCCGGGACAGGCCCTCGGTGGCTACACCTTC. This encodes CSVEGPGQALGGYTF. Using reference TRBV29-1 and TRBJ1-2 for the parts outside the CDR3, the full variable domain is SAVISQKPSRDICQRGTSLTIQCQVDSQVTMMFWYRQQPGQSLTLIATANQGSEATYESGFVIDKFPISRPNLTFSTLTVSNMSPEDSSIYLCSVEGPGQALGGYTFGSGTRLTVV.